This TCR beta chain is drawn from a study of identical twins. This clonotype was picked up a small number of times. The CDR3 runs to 10 residues. Looked up from germline, CDR1 is DFQATT and CDR2 is SNEGSKA (reference sequence). The V and J ends lost 5 bases and 7 bases respectively, with 9 bases between them. TCRdb ran MiXCR on the 5' RACE reads and lists one entry per CDR3 protein. Here the sample spans 500,000 to 600,000 distinct CDR3 sequences, approximately 22% being singletons. These same data were also listed under a study on T cells expressing NK-cell markers.

This chain joins TRBV20-1 and TRBJ2-7; D unclear. The sequence came from a woman in her late teens or twenties in good health. Sequencing was performed on CD4+ T cells sorted from blood. The CDR3 region has the DNA TGCAGTGCTGTAAAAGCTGAGCAGTACTTC. Translated: CSAVKAEQYF.